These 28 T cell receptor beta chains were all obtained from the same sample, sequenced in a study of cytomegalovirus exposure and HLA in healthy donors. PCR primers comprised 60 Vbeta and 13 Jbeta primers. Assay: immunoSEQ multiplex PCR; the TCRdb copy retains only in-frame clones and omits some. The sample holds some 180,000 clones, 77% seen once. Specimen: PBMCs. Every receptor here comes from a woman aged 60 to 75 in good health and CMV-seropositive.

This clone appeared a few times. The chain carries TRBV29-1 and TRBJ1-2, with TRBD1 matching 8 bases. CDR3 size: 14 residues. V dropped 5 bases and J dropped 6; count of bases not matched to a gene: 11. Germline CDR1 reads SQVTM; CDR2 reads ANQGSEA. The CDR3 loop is CSVTNDRGSDGYTF. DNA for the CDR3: TGCAGCGTTACTAACGACAGGGGATCGGATGGCTACACCTTC.

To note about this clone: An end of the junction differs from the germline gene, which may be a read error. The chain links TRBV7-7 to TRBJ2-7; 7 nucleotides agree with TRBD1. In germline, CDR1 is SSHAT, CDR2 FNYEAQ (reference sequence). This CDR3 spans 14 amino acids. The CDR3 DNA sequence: TGTGCTAGCAGCTTAGGACAGGCGTCGACCGAGCAGTACTTC. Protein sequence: CASSLGQASTEQYF.

The CDR3 nucleotides are TGCAGCGTCACGACAGGGGGCAGCTATGGCTACACCTTC. Translated: CSVTTGGSYGYTF. The J gene is TRBJ1-2, the V gene TRBV29-1, with 10 bases identical to TRBD1. V gave up 6 bases and J gave up 4 bases; unmatched junction bases: 5. Germline CDR1 is SQVTM and CDR2 is ANQGSEA. The length of the CDR3 is 13 residues.

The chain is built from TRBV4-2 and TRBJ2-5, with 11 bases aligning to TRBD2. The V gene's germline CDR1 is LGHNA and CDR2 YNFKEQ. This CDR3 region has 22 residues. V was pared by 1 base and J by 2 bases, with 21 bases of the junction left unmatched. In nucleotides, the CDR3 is TGTGCCAGCAGCCAAGCCGGCCCTTTCACTAGCGGGAGCTCATGCAGACAAGAGACCCAGTACTTC. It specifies CASSQAGPFTSGSSCRQETQYF.

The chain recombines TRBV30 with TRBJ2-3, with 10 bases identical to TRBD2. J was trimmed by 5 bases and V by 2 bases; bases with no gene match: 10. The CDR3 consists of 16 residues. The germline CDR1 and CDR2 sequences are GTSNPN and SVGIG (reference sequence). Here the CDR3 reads CAWSLSSGRRLDTQYF. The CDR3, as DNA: TGTGCCTGGAGTTTATCTAGCGGGAGAAGATTAGATACGCAGTATTTT.

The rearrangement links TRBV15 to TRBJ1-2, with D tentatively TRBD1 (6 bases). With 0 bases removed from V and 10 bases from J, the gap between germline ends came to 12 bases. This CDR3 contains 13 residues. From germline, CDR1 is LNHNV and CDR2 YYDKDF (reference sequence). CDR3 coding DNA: TGTGCCACCAGCAGAGATCAGGGGTCGGCCTACACCTTC. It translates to CATSRDQGSAYTF.

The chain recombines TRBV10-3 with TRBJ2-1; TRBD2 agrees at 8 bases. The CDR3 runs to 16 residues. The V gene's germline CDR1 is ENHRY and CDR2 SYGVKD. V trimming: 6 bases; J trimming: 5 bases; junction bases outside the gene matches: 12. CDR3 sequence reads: CAIRASGSLLHNEQFF. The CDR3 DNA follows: TGTGCCATCAGGGCTAGCGGGTCTTTACTCCACAATGAGCAGTTCTTC.

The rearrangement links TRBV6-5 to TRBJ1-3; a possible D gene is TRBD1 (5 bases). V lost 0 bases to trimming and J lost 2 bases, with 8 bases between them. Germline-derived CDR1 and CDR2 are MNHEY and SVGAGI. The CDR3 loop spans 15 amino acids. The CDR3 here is CASSYSRGTGNTIYF. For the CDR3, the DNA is TGTGCCAGCAGTTACTCGCGGGGGACTGGAAACACCATATATTTT.

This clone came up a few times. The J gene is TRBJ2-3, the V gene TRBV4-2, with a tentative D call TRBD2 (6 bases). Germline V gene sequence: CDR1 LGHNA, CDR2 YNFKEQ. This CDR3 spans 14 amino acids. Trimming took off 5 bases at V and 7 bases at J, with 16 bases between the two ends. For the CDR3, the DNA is TGTGCCAGCAGCGATACTAGCTACCCATATACGCAGTATTTT. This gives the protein CASSDTSYPYTQYF.

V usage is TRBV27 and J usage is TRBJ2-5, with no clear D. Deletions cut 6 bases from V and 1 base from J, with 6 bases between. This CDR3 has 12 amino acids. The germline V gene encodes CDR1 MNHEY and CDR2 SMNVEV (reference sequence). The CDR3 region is CASRGVQETQYF. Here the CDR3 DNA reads TGTGCCAGCAGAGGAGTCCAAGAGACCCAGTACTTC.

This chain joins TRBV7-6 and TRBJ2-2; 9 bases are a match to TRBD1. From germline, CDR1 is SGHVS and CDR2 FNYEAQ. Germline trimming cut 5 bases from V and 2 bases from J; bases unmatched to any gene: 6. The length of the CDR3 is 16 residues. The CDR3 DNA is TGTGCCAGCAGCCCGCGACAGGGGGTTAACACCGGGGAGCTGTTTTTT. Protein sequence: CASSPRQGVNTGELFF.

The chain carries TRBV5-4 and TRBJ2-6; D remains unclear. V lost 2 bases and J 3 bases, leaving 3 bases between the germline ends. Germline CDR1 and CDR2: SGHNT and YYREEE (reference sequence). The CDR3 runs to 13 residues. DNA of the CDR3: TGTGCCAGCAGCTTTAATGGGGCCAACGTCCTGACTTTC. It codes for CASSFNGANVLTF.

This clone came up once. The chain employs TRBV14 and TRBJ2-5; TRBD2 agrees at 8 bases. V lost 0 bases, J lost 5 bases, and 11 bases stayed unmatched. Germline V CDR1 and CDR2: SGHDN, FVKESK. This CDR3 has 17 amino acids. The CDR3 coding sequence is TGTGCCAGCAGCCAAGAAAGTACTAGCGGTATTATCGAGACCCAGTACTTC. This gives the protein CASSQESTSGIIETQYF. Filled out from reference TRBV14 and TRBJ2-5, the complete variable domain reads EAGVTQFPSHSVIEKGQTVTLRCDPISGHDNLYWYRRVMGKEIKFLLHFVKESKQDESGMPNNRFLAERTGGTYSTLKVQPAELEDSGVYFCASSQESTSGIIETQYFGPGTRLLVL.

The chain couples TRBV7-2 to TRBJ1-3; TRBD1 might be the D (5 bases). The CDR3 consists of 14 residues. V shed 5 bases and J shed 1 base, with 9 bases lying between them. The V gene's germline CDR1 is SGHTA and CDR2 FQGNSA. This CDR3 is CASSTRQSGNTIYF. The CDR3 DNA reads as TGTGCCAGCAGCACCCGACAGTCTGGAAACACCATATATTTT.

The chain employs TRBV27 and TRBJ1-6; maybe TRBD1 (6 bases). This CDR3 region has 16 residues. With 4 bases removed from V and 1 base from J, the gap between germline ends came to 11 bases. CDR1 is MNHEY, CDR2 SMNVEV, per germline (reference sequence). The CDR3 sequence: CASSSLGASYNSPLHF. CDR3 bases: TGTGCCAGCAGTTCCCTGGGGGCGTCCTATAATTCACCCCTCCACTTT.

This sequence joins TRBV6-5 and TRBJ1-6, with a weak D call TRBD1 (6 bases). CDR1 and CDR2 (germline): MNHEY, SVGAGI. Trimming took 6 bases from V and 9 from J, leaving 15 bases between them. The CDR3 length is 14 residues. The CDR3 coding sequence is TGTGCCAGCAGCGAGCAGCGGACAGCTTCACCCCTCCACTTT. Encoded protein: CASSEQRTASPLHF.

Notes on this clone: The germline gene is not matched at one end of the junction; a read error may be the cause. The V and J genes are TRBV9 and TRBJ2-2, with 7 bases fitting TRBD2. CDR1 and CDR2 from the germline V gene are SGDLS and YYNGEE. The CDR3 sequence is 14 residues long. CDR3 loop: CASSVSGGTGEPFF. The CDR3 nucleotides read TGTGCCAGCAGCGTGTCGGGAGGCACCGGGGAGCCGTTTTTT.

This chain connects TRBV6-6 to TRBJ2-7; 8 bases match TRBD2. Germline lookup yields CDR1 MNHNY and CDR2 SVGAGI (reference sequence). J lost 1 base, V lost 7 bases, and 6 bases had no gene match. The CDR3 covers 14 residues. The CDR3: CASTRAGESYEQYF. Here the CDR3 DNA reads TGTGCCAGCACCCGAGCGGGGGAATCCTACGAGCAGTACTTC.

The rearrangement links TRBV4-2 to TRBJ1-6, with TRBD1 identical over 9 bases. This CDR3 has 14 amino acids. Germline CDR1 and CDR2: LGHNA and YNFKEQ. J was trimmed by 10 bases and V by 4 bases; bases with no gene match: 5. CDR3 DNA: TGTGCCAGCAGCCCTGGGGACAGGGAGTCACCCCTCCACTTT. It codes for CASSPGDRESPLHF.

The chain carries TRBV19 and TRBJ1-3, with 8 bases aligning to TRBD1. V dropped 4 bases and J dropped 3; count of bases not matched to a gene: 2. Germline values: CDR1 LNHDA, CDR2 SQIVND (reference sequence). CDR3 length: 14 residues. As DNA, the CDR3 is TGTGCCAGTAGTACCGGACAGGGTGGAAACACCATATATTTT. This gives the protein CASSTGQGGNTIYF.

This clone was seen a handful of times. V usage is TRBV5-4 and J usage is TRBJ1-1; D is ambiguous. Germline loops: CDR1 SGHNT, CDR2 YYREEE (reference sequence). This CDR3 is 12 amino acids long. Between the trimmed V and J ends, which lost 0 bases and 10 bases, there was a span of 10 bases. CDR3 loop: CASSLEGRGAFF. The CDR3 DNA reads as TGTGCCAGCAGCTTGGAAGGGAGAGGAGCTTTCTTT.

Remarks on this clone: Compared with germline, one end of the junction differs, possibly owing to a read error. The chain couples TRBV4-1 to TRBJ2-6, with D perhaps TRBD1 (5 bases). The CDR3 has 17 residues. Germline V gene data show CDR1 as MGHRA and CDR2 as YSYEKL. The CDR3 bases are TGCGCCAGCAGCCAGTTGGCAGGAGTGTCTGGGGCCAACGGCCTGACTTTC. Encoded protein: CASSQLAGVSGANGLTF.

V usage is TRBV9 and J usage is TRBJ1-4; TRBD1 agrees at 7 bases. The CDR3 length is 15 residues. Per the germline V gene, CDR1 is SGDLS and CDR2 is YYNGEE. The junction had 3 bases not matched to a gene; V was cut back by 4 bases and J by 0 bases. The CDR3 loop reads CASSQGTATNEKLFF. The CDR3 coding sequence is TGTGCCAGCAGCCAAGGGACAGCAACTAATGAAAAACTGTTTTTT.

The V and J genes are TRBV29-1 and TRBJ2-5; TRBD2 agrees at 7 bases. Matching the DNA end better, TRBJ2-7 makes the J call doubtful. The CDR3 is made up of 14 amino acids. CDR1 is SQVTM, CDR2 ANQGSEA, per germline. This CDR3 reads CSVDVASGSYEQYF. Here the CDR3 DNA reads TGCAGCGTTGACGTGGCTAGCGGATCCTACGAGCAGTACTTC.

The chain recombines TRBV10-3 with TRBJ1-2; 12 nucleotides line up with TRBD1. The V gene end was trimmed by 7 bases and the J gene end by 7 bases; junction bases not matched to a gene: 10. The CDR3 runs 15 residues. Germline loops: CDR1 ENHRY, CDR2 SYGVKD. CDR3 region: CAIMPGTGGLGGYTF. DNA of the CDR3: TGTGCCATCATGCCCGGGACAGGGGGCCTCGGTGGCTACACCTTC.

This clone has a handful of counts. CDR3 sequence (DNA): TGCGCCAGCAGCCCTATGAGGGCGGGGGTCTCCTACGAGCAGTACTTC. As protein: CASSPMRAGVSYEQYF. The chain uses TRBV5-1 and TRBJ2-7; 7 bases are shared with TRBD2. The ends lost 4 bases at V and 0 bases at J; junction bases unmatched: 10. CDR3 length: 16 amino acids. Looked up from germline, CDR1 is SGHRS and CDR2 is YFSETQ.

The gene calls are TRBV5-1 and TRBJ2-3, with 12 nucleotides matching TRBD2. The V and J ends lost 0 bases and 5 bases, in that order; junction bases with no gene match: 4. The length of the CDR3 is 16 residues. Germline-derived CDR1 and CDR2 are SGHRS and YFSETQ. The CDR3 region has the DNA TGCGCCAGCAGCTTGGCTAGCGGGAGGGCCGTAGATACGCAGTATTTT. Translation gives CASSLASGRAVDTQYF.

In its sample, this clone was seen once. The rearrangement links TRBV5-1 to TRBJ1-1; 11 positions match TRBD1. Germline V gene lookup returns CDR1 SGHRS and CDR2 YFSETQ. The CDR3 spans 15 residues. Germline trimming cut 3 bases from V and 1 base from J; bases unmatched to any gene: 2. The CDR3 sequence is CASSSDRGQNTEAFF. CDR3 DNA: TGCGCCAGCAGCTCGGACAGGGGGCAGAACACTGAAGCTTTCTTT.